These T cell receptor beta chains were read from a single sample in a study of blood T cell repertoires in COVID-19. Some clones are missing from TCRdb's copy, which holds only in-frame ones; the method was immunoSEQ multiplex PCR. Among about 170,000 clones listed, roughly 78% were seen once. Sample: PBMCs or T cells enriched from blood (not recorded which). The receptors stem from a woman between 70 and 85 years old in a cohort exposed to, infected with or recovered from COVID-19 (not recorded which). The CDR3 runs from the conserved cysteine through the conserved F or W. A D gene is named only where the DNA matches it firmly. Only some rows state a clone size, as once, few, many or a class for expanded clones.

D gene,J gene,clone size,CDR3 length,V gene,CDR3 DNA,CDR3 protein
NA,TRBJ2-3,NA,14,TRBV13,TGTGCCAGCAGCGCCGAGGCGAGCACAGATACGCAGTATTTT,CASSAEASTDTQYF
NA,TRBJ1-2,once,15,TRBV18,TGTGCCAGCTCACCACAAGGCGGTCGGAGTTATGGCTACACCTTC,CASSPQGGRSYGYTF
TRBD2,TRBJ2-7,many,15,TRBV28,TGTGCCAGCAGTACGCCTAGCGGGAGGGTGTACGAGCAGTACTTC,CASSTPSGRVYEQYF
NA,TRBJ1-2,NA,13,TRBV28,TGTGCCAGCAGTTTAGAGGGCAACTATGGCTACACCTTC,CASSLEGNYGYTF
NA,TRBJ1-5,NA,14,TRBV19,TGTGCCAGTAGCCACAACCAGGTAAATCAGCCCCAGCATTTT,CASSHNQVNQPQHF
TRBD1,TRBJ2-7,NA,15,TRBV11-2,TGTGCCAGCAGCGAAAGAGGGGGGACAGGGGGCAGGATGTACTTC,CASSERGGTGGRMYF
TRBD1,TRBJ1-2,NA,14,TRBV5-5,TGTGCCAGCAGCTTGACTGGACAGGAGGGCGGCTACACCTTC,CASSLTGQEGGYTF
NA,TRBJ2-7,NA,17,TRBV21-1,TGTGCCAGCAGCAAAGAAATGGGAGGGCCGATTATCTACGAGCAGTACTTC,CASSKEMGGPIIYEQYF
NA,TRBJ2-2,NA,16,TRBV18,TGTGCCAGCTCACTTAACAGGGTTCTGGACACCGGGGAGCTGTTTTTT,CASSLNRVLDTGELFF
NA,TRBJ1-5,NA,13,TRBV7-2,TGTGCCAGCAGCCCCGGACAGTATCAGCCCCAGCATTTT,CASSPGQYQPQHF
NA,TRBJ2-1,NA,12,TRBV5-4,TGTGCCAGCAGCTTCAGGTGGAATGAGCAGTTCTTC,CASSFRWNEQFF
NA,TRBJ1-5,NA,18,TRBV21-1,TGTGCCAGCAGCCTTTATGGGGGGGGCGGAATGGGCAATCAGCCCCAGCATTTT,CASSLYGGGGMGNQPQHF
NA,TRBJ2-7,NA,14,TRBV27,TGTGCCAGCAGTTTACGCTGGAGCTCCTACGAGCAGTACTTC,CASSLRWSSYEQYF
TRBD1,TRBJ2-3,NA,14,TRBV5-1,TGCGCCAGCAGCCTCGGGACAGGTACAGATACGCAGTATTTT,CASSLGTGTDTQYF
TRBD2,TRBJ2-3,NA,14,TRBV9,TGTGCCAGCGGGGCTAGCGGAAGCACAGATACGCAGTATTTT,CASGASGSTDTQYF
NA,TRBJ2-1,NA,14,TRBV10-3,TGTGCCATCAGTGGGCAGCCGGGATACAATGAGCAGTTCTTC,CAISGQPGYNEQFF
NA,TRBJ2-1,NA,20,TRBV28,TGTGCCAGCAGCCCATGGCGGGGGCAGGGGGCCGGACTTATTCGGCGGGAGCAGTTCTTC,CASSPWRGQGAGLIRREQFF
TRBD1,TRBJ1-3,NA,17,TRBV15,TGTGCCACCAGCAGATCCCGGGACAGGGCCCCTGGAAACACCATATATTTT,CATSRSRDRAPGNTIYF
TRBD1,TRBJ1-1,NA,15,TRBV9,TGTGCCAGCAGCTTCCAACCAGGGGGGAACACTGAAGCTTTCTTT,CASSFQPGGNTEAFF
NA,TRBJ2-1,NA,15,TRBV19,TGTGCCAGTAGTTCCCACCAACCCGGGGGCAATGAGCAGTTCTTC,CASSSHQPGGNEQFF
NA,TRBJ2-1,NA,11,TRBV11-3,TGTGCCAGCAGCTCGGGGGTTGAGCAGTTCTTC,CASSSGVEQFF
TRBD2,TRBJ2-2,many,17,TRBV7-2,TGTGCCAGCAGCTTAGGCAAGGGACTAGGAGGAGCCGGGGAGCTGTTTTTT,CASSLGKGLGGAGELFF
TRBD2,TRBJ2-1,NA,15,TRBV11-1,TGTGCCAGCAGCCCGACTAGCGGAGGGTTCAATGAGCAGTTCTTC,CASSPTSGGFNEQFF
NA,TRBJ2-7,NA,12,TRBV29-1,TGCAGCGTTCCCGGGAGCGCCCACGAGCAGTACTTC,CSVPGSAHEQYF
TRBD2,TRBJ2-6,NA,17,TRBV6-1,TGTGCCAGCAGTGAAGCCCCGGGGGGGGATGGGGCCAACGTCCTGACTTTC,CASSEAPGGDGANVLTF
NA,TRBJ1-5,once,13,TRBV12-3/TRBV12-4,TGTGCCAGCAGTTCCAGGGCGGAGCGGCCCCAGCATTTT,CASSSRAERPQHF
NA,TRBJ1-4,NA,14,TRBV7-9,TGTGCCAGCAGCTTAGCCCAGGCGGGCGAAAAACTGTTTTTT,CASSLAQAGEKLFF
NA,TRBJ1-6,NA,15,TRBV7-8,TGTGCCAGCAGCGTGACAGGTCTCTATAATTCACCCCTCCACTTT,CASSVTGLYNSPLHF
NA,TRBJ2-3,NA,13,TRBV3-1/TRBV3-2,TGTGCCAGCAGCCCCCAGTTCACAGATACGCAGTATTTT,CASSPQFTDTQYF